These 28 T cell receptor beta chains originate from one sample sequenced in a study of blood T cells in healthy people across ages. Then a second PCR, running roughly 7 to 11 cycles, was carried out with a sample-barcoded 5' primer and a J-beta primer mix. Each CDR3 protein gets one entry after TCRdb re-called the 5' RACE reads with MiXCR. Of about 730,000 distinct CDR3 sequences in the sample, 35% to 45% were seen once. Sequencing was done on a sample of blood. Receptors were obtained from a woman between 55 and 75 years old in good health.

This clonotype turned up a few times. V and J are TRBV7-9 and TRBJ2-7; 9 bases align to TRBD1. The CDR3 is 15 residues long. Germline V lookup: CDR1 SEHNR, CDR2 FQNEAQ (reference sequence). The V gene end was trimmed by 5 bases and the J gene end by 3 bases; junction bases not matched to a gene: 8. CDR3: CASSIVPGQGYEQYF. The CDR3 region has the DNA TGTGCCAGCAGCATTGTCCCGGGACAGGGCTACGAGCAGTACTTC.

This clonotype was seen only a few times. This sequence joins TRBV4-3 and TRBJ2-5; 13 nucleotides agree with TRBD2. This CDR3 region has 16 residues. Germline V gene lookup returns CDR1 LGHNA and CDR2 YSLEER. J was trimmed by 4 bases and V by 4 bases; bases with no gene match: 6. The CDR3 coding sequence is TGCGCCAGCAGCCCCGAACTAGCGGGAGGGCCAGAGACCCAGTACTTC. Translated: CASSPELAGGPETQYF.

The chain couples TRBV7-2 to TRBJ2-1, with unresolved D. The V and J ends lost 2 bases and 8 bases respectively, with 13 bases between them. The CDR3 covers 14 residues. Germline lookup yields CDR1 SGHTA and CDR2 FQGNSA. Here the CDR3 DNA reads TGTGCCAGCAGCTTAACTCCGAAATTTGATGAGCAGTTCTTC. Protein sequence: CASSLTPKFDEQFF. The full variable domain, completed using reference TRBV7-2 and TRBJ2-1, is GAGVSQSPSNKVTEKGKDVELRCDPISGHTALYWYRQSLGQGLEFLIYFQGNSAPDKSGLPSDRFSAERTGGSVSTLTIQRTQQEDSAVYLCASSLTPKFDEQFFGPGTRLTVL.

As DNA, the CDR3 is TGTGCCAGCAGCCAAGATTGGGGCGGGGGGACCTCCTACGAGCAGTACTTC. Its translation is CASSQDWGGGTSYEQYF. The V gene is TRBV4-2, the J gene TRBJ2-7; 8 nucleotides match TRBD2. The CDR3 has 17 residues. V dropped 0 bases and J dropped 0; count of bases not matched to a gene: 7. CDR1 and CDR2 (germline): LGHNA, YNFKEQ.

This clonotype was recorded only once. The chain links TRBV6-5 to TRBJ2-7, with D possibly matching TRBD1 (5 bases). The DNA end is more similar to TRBJ2-5, so the J call may be wrong. CDR1 is MNHEY and CDR2 is SVGAGI in the germline V gene. CDR3 length: 13 residues. CDR3 bases: TGTGCCAGCAGTGACCCAGGGTCAGAGACCCAGTACTTC. Translation: CASSDPGSETQYF.

The chain recombines TRBV7-9 with TRBJ2-5, with a possible D match to TRBD2 (5 bases). V gave up 5 bases and J gave up 1 base, with 11 bases separating them. Per germline, CDR1 SEHNR and CDR2 FQNEAQ (reference sequence). There are 14 residues in the CDR3. The CDR3 nucleotides are TGTGCCAGCAGCGAGGAGGTCCTCCAAGAGACCCAGTACTTC. Protein sequence: CASSEEVLQETQYF.

This clonotype was observed a few times. DNA for the CDR3: TGTGCCAGCAGCGTAGAAGGTGGGGCCGAGCAGTACTTC. Amino acid sequence: CASSVEGGAEQYF. The rearrangement joins TRBV7-9 to TRBJ2-7; weak D call: TRBD1 (5 bases). CDR1 is SEHNR and CDR2 is FQNEAQ in the germline V gene (reference sequence). Trimming took off 5 bases at V and 6 bases at J, with 14 bases between the two ends. This CDR3 is 13 amino acids long.

Written as DNA, the CDR3 is TGTGCCAGCAGCGTTAAGGGACTAGCGGGGGGGCCGTCCTACAATGAGCAGTTCTTC. This translates into CASSVKGLAGGPSYNEQFF. The rearrangement joins TRBV9 to TRBJ2-1; 16 nucleotides match TRBD2. Germline trimming cut 2 bases from V and 1 base from J; bases unmatched to any gene: 6. The CDR3 spans 19 residues. Germline values: CDR1 SGDLS, CDR2 YYNGEE.

The chain employs TRBV12-3 or TRBV12-4 and TRBJ2-1; perhaps TRBD2 as D (6 bases). Trimming cost V 8 bases and J 1 base, with 18 bases left between them. The length of the CDR3 is 16 residues. The CDR3: CASPPLVEGSYNEQFF. The CDR3 coding sequence is TGTGCCAGCCCTCCTCTGGTGGAGGGTTCCTACAATGAGCAGTTCTTC.

This clonotype was observed a few times. This sequence joins TRBV6-6 and TRBJ2-6; D ambiguous. The V and J ends lost 8 bases and 2 bases respectively, with 10 bases between them. The CDR3 length is 14 residues. In germline, CDR1 is MNHNY, CDR2 SVGAGI (reference sequence). Written as DNA, the CDR3 is TGTGCCAGCTTTCTACGACCTGGGGCCAACGTCCTGACTTTC. The encoded protein is CASFLRPGANVLTF.

V gene TRBV5-1 combines with J gene TRBJ2-7; perhaps TRBD1 as D (5 bases). Germline values: CDR1 SGHRS, CDR2 YFSETQ. The CDR3 is 14 residues long. Trimming removed 3 bases at V and 1 base at J, with 11 bases between. CDR3 bases: TGCGCCAGCAGCTACGACAGTTTTTCCTACGAGCAGTACTTC. Its translation: CASSYDSFSYEQYF.

CDR3 in DNA: TGTGCCAGCGGGACGAACACTGAAGCTTTCTTT. It is translated as CASGTNTEAFF. The chain couples TRBV2 to TRBJ1-1; perhaps TRBD1 as D (5 bases). The germline V gene encodes CDR1 SNHLY and CDR2 FYNNEI. V lost 8 bases to trimming and J lost 1 base, with 5 bases between them. This CDR3 region has 11 residues.

This clonotype was found a few times. The rearrangement links TRBV3-1 to TRBJ2-1; D not certain. The J call may be in error: the DNA end matches TRBJ2-7 better. The CDR3 has 15 residues. From germline, CDR1 is LGHDT and CDR2 YNNKEL (reference sequence). CDR3 nucleotides: TGTGCCAGCAGCCGCCTAGAGTCGACGTACAATGAGCAGTACTTC. Its protein product is CASSRLESTYNEQYF.

This clonotype was counted many times. Compared with germline, one end of the junction differs, possibly owing to a read error. The chain recombines TRBV5-1 with TRBJ2-5, with TRBD2 matching over 11 bases. Germline assignment: CDR1 SGHRS and CDR2 YFSETQ. This CDR3 spans 16 amino acids. The CDR3 here is CASSLGLAGGQETQYF. The DNA of the CDR3 is TGTGCCAGCAGCCTTGGCCTAGCGGGGGGTCAAGAGACCCAGTACTTC. The full variable domain, completed using reference TRBV5-1 and TRBJ2-5, is KAGVTQTPRYLIKTRGQQVTLSCSPISGHRSVSWYQQTPGQGLQFLFEYFSETQRNKGNFPGRFSGRQFSNSRSEMNVSTLELGDSALYLCASSLGLAGGQETQYFGPGTRLLVL.

This clonotype showed up many times. V gene TRBV7-2 combines with J gene TRBJ2-5, with 10 positions matching TRBD2. The CDR3 contains 16 residues. CDR1 and CDR2 from the germline V gene are SGHTA and FQGNSA. V trimming: 5 bases; J trimming: 4 bases; junction bases outside the gene matches: 10. CDR3 sequence: CASSVVVAGGPETQYF. CDR3 in DNA: TGTGCCAGCAGCGTAGTGGTAGCGGGGGGACCAGAGACCCAGTACTTC.

This clonotype was seen only a few times. The genes are TRBV12-3 or TRBV12-4 and TRBJ1-1; D remains ambiguous. V was pared by 3 bases and J by 4 bases, with 9 bases between. CDR3 length: 13 amino acids. DNA of the CDR3: TGTGCCAGCAGTTTCCCCGGGATCACTGAAGCTTTCTTT. Translating it yields CASSFPGITEAFF.

Only a few counts were recorded for this clonotype. The chain has TRBV11-1 and TRBJ1-2, with D maybe TRBD1 (5 bases). Deletions cut 2 bases from V and 5 bases from J, with 18 bases between. The CDR3 has 16 residues. Germline CDR1 is SGHAT and CDR2 is FQDESV (reference sequence). The DNA of the CDR3 is TGTGCCAGCAGCTTACTTCGGGCAGGGATCAATTATGGCTACACCTTC. Translated, it gives CASSLLRAGINYGYTF.

Only a few counts were recorded for this clonotype. The rearrangement joins TRBV5-1 to TRBJ2-4, with 9 bases identical to TRBD1. The J call could be wrong; TRBJ2-7 is a better fit for the DNA end. The CDR3 runs to 15 residues. Per germline, CDR1 SGHRS and CDR2 YFSETQ. The CDR3 DNA sequence: TGCGCCAGCACGCTTCGGGGGGACAGGGCTTACGAGCAGTACTTC. Amino acids: CASTLRGDRAYEQYF.

The chain couples TRBV20-1 to TRBJ1-2; the match to TRBD1 covers 8 bases. The CDR3 runs to 14 residues. Germline CDR1 is DFQATT and CDR2 is SNEGSKA (reference sequence). Unmatched junction bases numbered 10, after V lost 4 bases and J lost 6 bases. The CDR3 bases are TGCAGTGCTACAACCCCGGGACAGGCGGATGGCTACACCTTC. This gives the protein CSATTPGQADGYTF.

This chain joins TRBV29-1 and TRBJ2-5; 8 bases map to TRBD1. CDR1 and CDR2 from the germline V gene are SQVTM and ANQGSEA. The CDR3 extends over 15 amino acids. Losses at the gene ends were 4 bases for V and 5 bases for J; bases not matched to a gene: 12. CDR3 sequence (DNA): TGCAGCGTTGGCAGGACAGGGACCCAAAAGGAGACCCAGTACTTC. This encodes CSVGRTGTQKETQYF.

The V and J genes are TRBV3-1 and TRBJ2-3; 8 bases match TRBD2. Germline-derived CDR1 and CDR2 are LGHDT and YNNKEL (reference sequence). There are 14 residues in the CDR3. Losses at the gene ends were 3 bases for V and 2 bases for J; bases not matched to a gene: 1. The DNA of the CDR3 is TGTGCCAGCAGCCAGCGGGGGGACACAGATACGCAGTATTTT. Protein sequence: CASSQRGDTDTQYF.

The chain joins TRBV27 to TRBJ1-2, with D possibly matching TRBD1 (5 bases). Between the trimmed V and J ends, which lost 0 bases and 8 bases, there was a span of 13 bases. The CDR3 has 14 residues. Germline assignment: CDR1 MNHEY and CDR2 SMNVEV (reference sequence). CDR3 in DNA: TGTGCCAGCAGTTTATCTAGCCAGGGCCGAGGCTACACCTTC. It translates to CASSLSSQGRGYTF.

The J gene is TRBJ1-1, the V gene TRBV7-9, with D maybe TRBD1 (5 bases). V was clipped by 4 bases and J by 1 base, with 10 bases between them. This CDR3 is 14 amino acids long. Germline V gives CDR1 SEHNR, CDR2 FQNEAQ (reference sequence). This CDR3 is CASSWGRANTEAFF. The CDR3 nucleotides are TGTGCCAGCAGCTGGGGACGGGCGAACACTGAAGCTTTCTTT.

The V gene is TRBV4-1, the J gene TRBJ2-7; either TRBD1 or TRBD2 may fit D (5 bases each). CDR3 size: 16 residues. Germline V gives CDR1 MGHRA, CDR2 YSYEKL. Trimming took off 0 bases at V and 2 bases at J, with 14 bases between the two ends. Here the CDR3 DNA reads TGCGCCAGCAGCCAAGACCCTGGGACGGGCCCCTACGAGCAGTACTTC. Translating gives CASSQDPGTGPYEQYF.

This rearrangement joins TRBV14 to TRBJ2-5, with 9 bases matching TRBD1. The J call may be mistaken, given a closer DNA end match to TRBJ2-7. The germline CDR1 and CDR2 sequences are SGHDN and FVKESK. The CDR3 spans 15 residues. CDR3 sequence: CASSYRQGTGSEQYF. Here the CDR3 DNA reads TGTGCCAGCAGCTACCGTCAGGGGACAGGGTCCGAGCAGTACTTC.

This clonotype has a handful of counts. This chain joins TRBV27 and TRBJ1-2; no clear D. This CDR3 contains 15 residues. The germline V gene encodes CDR1 MNHEY and CDR2 SMNVEV (reference sequence). V was pared by 3 bases and J by 2 bases, with 13 bases between. The CDR3 loop reads CASSLLGSSNYGYTF. The CDR3 region has the DNA TGTGCCAGCAGTTTGTTGGGGTCATCGAACTATGGCTACACCTTC.

The chain couples TRBV18 to TRBJ2-3; 7 bases line up with TRBD1. Germline V gene data show CDR1 as KGHSH and CDR2 as LQKENI. Trimming at V came to 5 bases and at J to 4 bases, leaving 6 bases not matched to a gene. The CDR3 runs 14 residues. The CDR3 protein is CASSTRQGSDTQYF. CDR3 sequence (DNA): TGTGCCAGCTCAACCCGACAGGGTTCAGATACGCAGTATTTT.

With respect to this clonotype: Being one base from a much bigger clone, this may be a read error. The chain joins TRBV20-1 to TRBJ2-5; 8 bases match TRBD2. Looked up from germline, CDR1 is DFQATT and CDR2 is SNEGSKA (reference sequence). This CDR3 region has 14 residues. V was clipped by 5 bases and J by 5 bases; unmatched bases: 10. In DNA form, the CDR3 reads TGCAGTGCTTCGGGACAAGCGGGAGCTGAGACCCAGTACTTC. It codes for CSASGQAGAETQYF.